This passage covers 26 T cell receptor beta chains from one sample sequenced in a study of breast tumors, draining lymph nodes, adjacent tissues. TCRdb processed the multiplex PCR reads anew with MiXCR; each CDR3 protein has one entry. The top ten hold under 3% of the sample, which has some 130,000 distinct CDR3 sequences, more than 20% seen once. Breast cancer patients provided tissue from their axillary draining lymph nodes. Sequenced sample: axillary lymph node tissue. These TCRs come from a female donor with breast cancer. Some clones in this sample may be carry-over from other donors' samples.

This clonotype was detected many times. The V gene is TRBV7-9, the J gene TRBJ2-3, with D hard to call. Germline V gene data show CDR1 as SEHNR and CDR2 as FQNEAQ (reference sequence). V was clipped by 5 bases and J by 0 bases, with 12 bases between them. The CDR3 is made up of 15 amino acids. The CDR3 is CASSGHLGSTDTQYF. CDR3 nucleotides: TGTGCCAGCAGCGGGCACCTGGGCAGCACAGATACGCAGTATTTT.

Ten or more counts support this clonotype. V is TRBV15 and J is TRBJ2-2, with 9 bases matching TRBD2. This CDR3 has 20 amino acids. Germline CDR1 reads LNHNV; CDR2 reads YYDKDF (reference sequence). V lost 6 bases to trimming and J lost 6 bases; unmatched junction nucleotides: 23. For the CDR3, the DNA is TGTGCCACCAGAGCCCTCGGGATAGCGGGAGACGGGGTGAGCGCCGGGGAGCTGTTTTTT. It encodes CATRALGIAGDGVSAGELFF.

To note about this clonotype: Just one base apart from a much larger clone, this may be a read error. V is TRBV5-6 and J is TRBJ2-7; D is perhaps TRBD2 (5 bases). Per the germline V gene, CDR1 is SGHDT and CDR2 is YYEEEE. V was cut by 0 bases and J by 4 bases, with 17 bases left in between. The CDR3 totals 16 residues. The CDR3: CASSLGFRGDGYEQYF. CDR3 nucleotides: TGTGCCAGCAGCTTGGGGTTTCGGGGAGACGGGTACGAGCAGTACTTC.

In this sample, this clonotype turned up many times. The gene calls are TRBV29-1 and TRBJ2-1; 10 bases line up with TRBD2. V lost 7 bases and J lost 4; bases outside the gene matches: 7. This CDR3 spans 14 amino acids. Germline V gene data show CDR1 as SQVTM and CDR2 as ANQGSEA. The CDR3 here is CSANLAGVYNEQFF. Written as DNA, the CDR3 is TGCAGCGCCAATCTAGCGGGGGTTTACAATGAGCAGTTCTTC.

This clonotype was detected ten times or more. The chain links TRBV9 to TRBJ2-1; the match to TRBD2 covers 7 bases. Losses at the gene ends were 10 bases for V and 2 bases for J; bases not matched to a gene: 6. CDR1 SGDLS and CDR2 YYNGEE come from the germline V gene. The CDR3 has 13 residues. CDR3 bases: TGTGCCTCCCAGCGGGATACCTACAATGAGCAGTTCTTC. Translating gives CASQRDTYNEQFF.

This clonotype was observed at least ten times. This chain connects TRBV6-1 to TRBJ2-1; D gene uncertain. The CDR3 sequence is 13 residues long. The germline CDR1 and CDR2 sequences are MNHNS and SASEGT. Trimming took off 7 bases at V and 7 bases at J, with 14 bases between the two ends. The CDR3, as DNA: TGTGCCAGCATCCAGCGAAGGAAAAATGAGCAGTTCTTC. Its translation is CASIQRRKNEQFF.

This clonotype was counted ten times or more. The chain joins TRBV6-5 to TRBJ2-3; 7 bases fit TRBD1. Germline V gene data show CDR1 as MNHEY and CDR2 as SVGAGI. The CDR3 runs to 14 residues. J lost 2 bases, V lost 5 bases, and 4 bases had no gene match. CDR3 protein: CASSRQGLTDTQYF. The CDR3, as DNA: TGTGCCAGCAGTCGACAGGGCCTCACAGATACGCAGTATTTT.

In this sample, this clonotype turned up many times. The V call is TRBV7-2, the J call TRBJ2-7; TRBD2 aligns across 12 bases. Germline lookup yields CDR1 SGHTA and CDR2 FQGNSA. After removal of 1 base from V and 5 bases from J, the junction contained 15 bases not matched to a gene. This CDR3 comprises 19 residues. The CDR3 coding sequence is TGTGCCAGCAGCTTAGGACTAGCGGGAGACCCATTCGGCGGCGACGAGCAGTACTTC. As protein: CASSLGLAGDPFGGDEQYF. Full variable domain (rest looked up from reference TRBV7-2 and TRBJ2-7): GAGVSQSPSNKVTEKGKDVELRCDPISGHTALYWYRQSLGQGLEFLIYFQGNSAPDKSGLPSDRFSAERTGGSVSTLTIQRTQQEDSAVYLCASSLGLAGDPFGGDEQYFGPGTRLTVT.

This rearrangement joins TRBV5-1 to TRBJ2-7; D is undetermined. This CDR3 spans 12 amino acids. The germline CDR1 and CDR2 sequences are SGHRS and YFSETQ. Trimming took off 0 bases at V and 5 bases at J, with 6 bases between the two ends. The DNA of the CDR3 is TGCGCCAGCAGCTTGGGGGCACACGAGCAGTACTTC. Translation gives CASSLGAHEQYF.

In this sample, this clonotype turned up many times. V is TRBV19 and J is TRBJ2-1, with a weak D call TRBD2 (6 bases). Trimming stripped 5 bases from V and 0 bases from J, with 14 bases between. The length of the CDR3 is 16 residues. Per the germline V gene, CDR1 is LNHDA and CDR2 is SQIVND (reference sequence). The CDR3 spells CASSLLASRSYNEQFF. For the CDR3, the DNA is TGTGCCAGTAGTTTGCTAGCGAGTCGCTCCTACAATGAGCAGTTCTTC. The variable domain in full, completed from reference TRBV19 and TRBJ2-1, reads DGGITQSPKYLFRKEGQNVTLSCEQNLNHDAMYWYRQDPGQGLRLIYYSQIVNDFQKGDIAEGYSVSREKKESFPLTVTSAQKNPTAFYLCASSLLASRSYNEQFFGPGTRLTVL.

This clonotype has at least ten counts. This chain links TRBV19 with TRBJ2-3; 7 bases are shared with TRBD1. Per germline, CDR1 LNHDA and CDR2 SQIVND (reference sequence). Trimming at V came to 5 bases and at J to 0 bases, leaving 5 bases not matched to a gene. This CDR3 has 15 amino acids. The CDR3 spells CASSPDRASTDTQYF. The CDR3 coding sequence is TGTGCCAGTAGTCCCGACAGGGCGAGCACAGATACGCAGTATTTT.

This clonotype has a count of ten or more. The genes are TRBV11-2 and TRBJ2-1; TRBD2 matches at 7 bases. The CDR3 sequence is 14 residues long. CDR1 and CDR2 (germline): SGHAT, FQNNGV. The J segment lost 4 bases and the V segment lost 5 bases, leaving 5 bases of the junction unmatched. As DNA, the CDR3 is TGTGCCAGCAGCCTAGCGGAGGGGTACAATGAGCAGTTCTTC. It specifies CASSLAEGYNEQFF. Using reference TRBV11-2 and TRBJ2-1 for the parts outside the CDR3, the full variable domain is EAGVAQSPRYKIIEKRQSVAFWCNPISGHATLYWYQQILGQGPKLLIQFQNNGVVDDSQLPKDRFSAERLKGVDSTLKIQPAKLEDSAVYLCASSLAEGYNEQFFGPGTRLTVL.

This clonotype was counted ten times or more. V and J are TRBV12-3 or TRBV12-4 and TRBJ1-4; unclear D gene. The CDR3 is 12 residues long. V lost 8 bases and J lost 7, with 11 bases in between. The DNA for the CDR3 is TGTGCCAGCGCCCCCCGGGGTGAAAAACTGTTTTTT. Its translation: CASAPRGEKLFF.

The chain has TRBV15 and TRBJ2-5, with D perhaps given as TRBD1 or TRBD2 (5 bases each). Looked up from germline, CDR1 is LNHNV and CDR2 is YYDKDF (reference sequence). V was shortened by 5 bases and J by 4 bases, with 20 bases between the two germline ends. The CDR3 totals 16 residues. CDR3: CATSEGRGIRGETQYF. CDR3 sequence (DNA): TGTGCCACCAGCGAGGGTAGGGGCATTAGGGGAGAGACCCAGTACTTC. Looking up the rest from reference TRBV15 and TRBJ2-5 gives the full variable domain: DAMVIQNPRYQVTQFGKPVTLSCSQTLNHNVMYWYQQKSSQAPKLLFHYYDKDFNNEADTPDNFQSRRPNTSFCFLDIRSPGLGDTAMYLCATSEGRGIRGETQYFGPGTRLLVL.

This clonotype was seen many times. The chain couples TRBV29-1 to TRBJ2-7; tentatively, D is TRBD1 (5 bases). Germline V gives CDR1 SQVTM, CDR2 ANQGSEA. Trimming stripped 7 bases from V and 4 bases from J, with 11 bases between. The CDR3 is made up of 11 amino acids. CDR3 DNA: TGCAGCGGCCAGACAGTGTACGAGCAGTACTTC. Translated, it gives CSGQTVYEQYF.

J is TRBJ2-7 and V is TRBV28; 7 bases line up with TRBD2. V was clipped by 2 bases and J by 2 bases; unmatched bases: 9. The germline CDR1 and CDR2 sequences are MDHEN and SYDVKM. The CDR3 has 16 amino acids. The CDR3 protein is CASSLGGGGPPYEQYF. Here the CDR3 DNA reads TGTGCCAGCAGTTTAGGGGGGGGAGGGCCCCCCTACGAGCAGTACTTC.

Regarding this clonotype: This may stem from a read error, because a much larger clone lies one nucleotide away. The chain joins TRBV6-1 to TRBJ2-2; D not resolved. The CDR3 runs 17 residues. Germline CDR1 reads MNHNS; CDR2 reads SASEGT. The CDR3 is CASSALWSEVNTRELFF. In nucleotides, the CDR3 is TGTGCCAGCAGCGCCTTGTGGTCAGAGGTCAACACCAGGGAGCTGTTTTTT.

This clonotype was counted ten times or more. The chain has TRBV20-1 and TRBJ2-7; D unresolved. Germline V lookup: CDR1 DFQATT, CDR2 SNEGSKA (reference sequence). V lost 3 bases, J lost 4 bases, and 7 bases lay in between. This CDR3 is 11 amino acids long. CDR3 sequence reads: CSASWGYEQYF. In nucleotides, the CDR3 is TGCAGTGCTAGCTGGGGATACGAGCAGTACTTC.

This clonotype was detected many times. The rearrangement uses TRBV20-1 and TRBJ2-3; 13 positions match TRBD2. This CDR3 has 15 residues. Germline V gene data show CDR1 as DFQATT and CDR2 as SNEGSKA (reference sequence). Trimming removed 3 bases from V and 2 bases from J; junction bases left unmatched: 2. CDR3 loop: CSARGTSGNTDTQYF. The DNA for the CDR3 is TGCAGTGCTAGGGGGACTAGCGGGAACACAGATACGCAGTATTTT.

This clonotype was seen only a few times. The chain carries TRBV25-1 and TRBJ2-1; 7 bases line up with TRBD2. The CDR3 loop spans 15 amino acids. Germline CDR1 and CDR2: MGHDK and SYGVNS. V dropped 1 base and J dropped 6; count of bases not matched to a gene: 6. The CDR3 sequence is CASSESGGTLNEQFF. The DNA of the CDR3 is TGTGCCAGCAGTGAATCCGGGGGGACCCTCAATGAGCAGTTCTTC. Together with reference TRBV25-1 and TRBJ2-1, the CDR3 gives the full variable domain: EADIYQTPRYLVIGTGKKITLECSQTMGHDKMYWYQQDPGMELHLIHYSYGVNSTEKGDLSSESTVSRIRTEHFPLTLESARPSHTSQYLCASSESGGTLNEQFFGPGTRLTVL.

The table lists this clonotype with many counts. CDR3 sequence (DNA): TGTGCCAGCAGCTTAGCCTGGAATGAAAAACTGTTTTTT. This translates into CASSLAWNEKLFF. V is TRBV11-2 and J is TRBJ1-4; D is uncertain. The ends were cut back, 1 base at V and 5 bases at J, with 5 bases in the middle. Germline loops: CDR1 SGHAT, CDR2 FQNNGV. The CDR3 contains 13 residues.

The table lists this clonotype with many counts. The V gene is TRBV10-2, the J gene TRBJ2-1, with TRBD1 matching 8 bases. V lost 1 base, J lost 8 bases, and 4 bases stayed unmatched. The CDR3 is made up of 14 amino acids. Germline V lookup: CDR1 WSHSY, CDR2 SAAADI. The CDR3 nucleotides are TGCGCCAGCAGTGAGTGGGGCAGGGGGCATGAGCAGTTCTTC. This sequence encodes CASSEWGRGHEQFF.

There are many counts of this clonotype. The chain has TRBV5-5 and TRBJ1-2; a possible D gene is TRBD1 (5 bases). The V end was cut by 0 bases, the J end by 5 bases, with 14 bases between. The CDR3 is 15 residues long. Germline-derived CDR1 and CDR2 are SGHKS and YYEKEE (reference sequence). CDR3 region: CASSLVGGTLYGYTF. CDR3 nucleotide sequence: TGTGCCAGCAGCTTGGTAGGAGGGACTTTATATGGCTACACCTTC.

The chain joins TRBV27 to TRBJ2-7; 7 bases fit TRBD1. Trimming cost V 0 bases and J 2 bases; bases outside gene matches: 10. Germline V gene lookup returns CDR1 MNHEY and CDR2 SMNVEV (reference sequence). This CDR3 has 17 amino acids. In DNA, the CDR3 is TGTGCCAGCAGTTTATCAATATGGGGACAGCCCCCCTACGAGCAGTACTTC. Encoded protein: CASSLSIWGQPPYEQYF.

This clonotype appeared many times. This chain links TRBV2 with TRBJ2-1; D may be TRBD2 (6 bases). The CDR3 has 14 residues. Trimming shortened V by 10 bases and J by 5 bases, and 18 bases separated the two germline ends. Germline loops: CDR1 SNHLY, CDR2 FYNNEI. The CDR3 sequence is CATQIGLAHNEQFF. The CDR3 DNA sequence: TGTGCCACTCAAATCGGGCTAGCGCACAATGAGCAGTTCTTC.

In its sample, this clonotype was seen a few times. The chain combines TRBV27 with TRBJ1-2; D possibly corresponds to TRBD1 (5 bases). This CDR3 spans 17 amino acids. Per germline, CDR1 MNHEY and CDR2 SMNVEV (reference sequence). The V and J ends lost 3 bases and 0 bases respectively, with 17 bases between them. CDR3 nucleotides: TGTGCCAGCAGTTTTTCCGGGGCAGGCAAAGCTAACTATGGCTACACCTTC. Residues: CASSFSGAGKANYGYTF.